These T cell receptor beta chains were read from a single sample in a study of radiotherapy plus CTLA-4 blockade in lung cancer. Data came from immunoSEQ multiplex PCR; TCRdb stores just in-frame clones and leaves some out. The table has 45,000 to 55,000 clones, around four fifths seen once. This specimen consisted of peripheral blood, obtained from a patient treated with radiotherapy plus ipilimumab. The receptors were gathered from a human donor with non-small cell lung cancer who had a partial response to radiotherapy plus ipilimumab. Each CDR3 is given with its conserved first and last residue. Each record gives: clone size, J gene, V gene, CDR3 protein. Part of the rows lack a size; the others show once, few, many or a class for expanded clones.

size: few
J: TRBJ1-6
V: TRBV18
CDR3: CASSRQGAANNSPLHF

size: .
J: TRBJ2-3
V: TRBV9
CDR3: CASSVGTAGGSTDTQYF

size: few
J: TRBJ1-2
V: TRBV2
CDR3: CASSEDSLTYGYTF

size: .
J: TRBJ2-7
V: TRBV2
CDR3: CASKQASYEQYF

size: few
J: TRBJ2-7
V: TRBV28
CDR3: CASTTGGYEQYF

size: .
J: TRBJ2-7
V: TRBV7-2
CDR3: CASSPEGARSYEQYF

size: .
J: TRBJ2-7
V: TRBV12-1
CDR3: CASSTLGPGNEQYF

size: .
J: TRBJ2-3
V: TRBV7-9
CDR3: CASSFRLAGSTDTQYF

size: .
J: TRBJ1-4
V: TRBV5-1
CDR3: CASSLDGERYEKLFF

size: .
J: TRBJ2-5
V: TRBV7-9
CDR3: CASSLVGLEETQYF

size: .
J: TRBJ1-4
V: TRBV7-9
CDR3: CASSTYRGTRTNEKLFF

size: once
J: TRBJ1-1
V: TRBV15
CDR3: CATSRQTNTEAFF

size: .
J: TRBJ2-5
V: TRBV9
CDR3: CASSPSGGSETQYF

size: .
J: TRBJ2-2
V: TRBV27
CDR3: CASARGTGELFF

size: .
J: TRBJ2-7
V: TRBV7-2
CDR3: CASSLTSGLSYEQYF

size: .
J: .
V: TRBV5-6
CDR3: CASSSLETLGTPYEQYF

size: .
J: TRBJ1-3
V: TRBV7-2
CDR3: CASSRDSDSGNTIYF

size: .
J: TRBJ2-1
V: TRBV6-5
CDR3: CASRASGGYNEQFF

size: .
J: TRBJ2-7
V: TRBV28
CDR3: CASTRLVSDSYYEQYF

size: .
J: TRBJ1-2
V: TRBV14
CDR3: CASCRSGTVNYGYTF

size: .
J: TRBJ2-3
V: TRBV12-5
CDR3: CATAGQNTDTQYF

size: .
J: TRBJ2-2
V: TRBV7-2
CDR3: CASSPGQVLTGELFF

size: few
J: TRBJ2-7
V: TRBV11-3
CDR3: CASSLDGANPSYEQYF

size: .
J: TRBJ2-7
V: TRBV11-1
CDR3: CASSFGTLAYEQYF

size: .
J: TRBJ1-1
V: TRBV5-4
CDR3: CASSLDRHSQGAFF

size: .
J: TRBJ2-1
V: TRBV18
CDR3: CASSPTSGGEYNEQFF

size: few
J: TRBJ1-5
V: TRBV4-1
CDR3: CASSQDQGQGWQPQHF

size: few
J: TRBJ2-1
V: TRBV2
CDR3: CASNGLAGDPSYNEQFF

size: .
J: TRBJ2-2
V: TRBV2
CDR3: CASTDIHTGELFF

size: .
J: TRBJ2-5
V: TRBV28
CDR3: CASSMDGLGGTQYF

size: once
J: TRBJ1-6
V: TRBV6-4
CDR3: CASRGAGFFNSPLHF

size: .
J: TRBJ2-4
V: TRBV5-5
CDR3: CASSLLQGSLGGNIQYF

size: .
J: TRBJ2-1
V: TRBV5-1
CDR3: CASSVRGAGNEQFF

size: .
J: TRBJ2-1
V: TRBV11-2
CDR3: CASSLGGTGVYNEQFF

size: medium-sized
J: TRBJ1-5
V: TRBV7-2
CDR3: CASSLDNWSNQPQHF

size: few
J: TRBJ2-1
V: TRBV29-1
CDR3: CSVSPRDRINNEQFF

size: .
J: TRBJ1-5
V: TRBV7-3
CDR3: CASSLTAGSNQPQHF

size: .
J: TRBJ1-2
V: TRBV12-5
CDR3: CASGPDRLGYTF

size: few
J: TRBJ2-6
V: TRBV2
CDR3: CASNPGRSSGANVLTF

size: .
J: TRBJ1-5
V: TRBV5-6
CDR3: CASSSTGDGNQPQHF

size: .
J: TRBJ2-7
V: TRBV15
CDR3: CATSRGNLAYEQYF

size: .
J: TRBJ2-2
V: TRBV7-6
CDR3: CASSLDVTITGELFF

size: .
J: TRBJ2-4
V: TRBV28
CDR3: CASSLGGVKNIQYF

size: few
J: TRBJ2-1
V: TRBV4-1
CDR3: CASSQAPTSVNEQFF

size: .
J: TRBJ1-1
V: TRBV28
CDR3: CASSLTQGNTEAFF

size: .
J: TRBJ1-2
V: TRBV14
CDR3: CASSQDMTIYGYTF

size: .
J: TRBJ1-1
V: TRBV6-5
CDR3: CASSKMDRGQGFF

size: .
J: TRBJ2-7
V: TRBV7-3
CDR3: CASSGRQGSEQYF

size: .
J: TRBJ2-7
V: TRBV6-6
CDR3: CASSYSVTGTYEQYF

size: .
J: TRBJ1-4
V: TRBV18
CDR3: CASSPTATNEKLFF

size: .
J: TRBJ2-2
V: TRBV29-1
CDR3: CSVAGTGATGELFF